This T cell receptor beta chain was sequenced in a study of OX40 agonist ivuxolimab in advanced cancers. CDR3 length equals 16 residues. The germline V gene has CDR1 ENHRY and CDR2 SYGVKD. V was pared by 2 bases and J by 3 bases, with 8 bases of the junction left unmatched. Here immunoSEQ multiplex PCR was the method, and the copy in TCRdb shows in-frame clones only, minus some. The table has under 80,000 clones, about 86% seen once. The clonotype comes from an adult with an advanced solid tumor such as melanoma, head and neck, liver or kidney cancer. V gene TRBV10-3 combines with J gene TRBJ2-7; 9 nucleotides match TRBD2. The starting material was CD4+ or CD8+ T cells sorted from blood, obtained in a trial of the OX40 agonist ivuxolimab. In nucleotides, the CDR3 is TGTGCCATCAGTGAGAGGATAGCGGGAGTGGGCTACGAGCAGTACTTC. It yields the protein CAISERIAGVGYEQYF.